This section outlines one T cell receptor beta chain sequence together with its context. The antigen is unknown. The PCR made use of 60 Vbeta and 13 Jbeta primers. TCRdb keeps only in-frame clones here, not all; method: immunoSEQ multiplex PCR. This sample yields about 160,000 clones, of which almost 80% are seen a single time; 1.3% belongs to the top ten. CDR3 length: 17 amino acids. V lost 0 bases to trimming and J lost 0 bases, with 12 bases between them. The germline CDR1 and CDR2 sequences are LNHDA and SQIVND (reference sequence). The sample belongs to a study of cytomegalovirus exposure and HLA in healthy donors. Study conclusions and caveats: A later analysis reportedly found fewer N-insertions in an Asian-associated ancestry cluster than the roughly 680-donor mean.

Among the donors, all were healthy bone marrow donors. This chain joins TRBV19 and TRBJ2-1, with D maybe TRBD2 (5 bases). The sequenced material came from PBMCs. The clonotype comes from a young man in good health and CMV-seronegative. CDR3 DNA sequence: TGTGCCAGTAGTATAGAGGGAGTTGGGAGCTCCTACAATGAGCAGTTCTTC. It codes for CASSIEGVGSSYNEQFF.